This record looks at one TCR beta chain sequence and its context. Antigen: not known. Distinct nucleotide sequences in the sample also encode this CDR3. This sample was included in a study of shared clonotypes between healthy human individuals. Findings and caveats of the study: It was the few donors that limited the genetic and exposure-history diversity represented. Across a handful of donors, naive CD4 shared 4.5% to 6%, naive CD8 around 3.8%, memory CD4 about 2.4%, memory CD8 about 0.4%.

Trimming removed 8 bases at V and 2 bases at J, with 7 bases between. Germline values: CDR1 MDHEN, CDR2 SYDVKM. The CDR3 loop spans 12 amino acids. Here immunoSEQ multiplex PCR was the method, and the copy in TCRdb shows in-frame clones only, minus some. The sample records 2 million to 2.5 million clones, just under 95% being singletons. Sequencing used naive CD4+ T cells from PBMCs. Documented subset: CD45RA+ positively selected. The clonotype was recovered from a man aged 18-30 years in good health. Some clones in this sample may be carry-over from other donors' samples. The chain is built from TRBV28 and TRBJ2-1; no clear D gene. CDR3 sequence reads: CASSGPYNEQFF. Here the CDR3 DNA reads TGTGCCAGCTCCGGGCCCTACAATGAGCAGTTCTTC.